This T cell receptor (beta chain) was observed in a study of T cell repertoires in ileal Crohn's disease. On the study more broadly: At surgery, about 36% of patients smoked, with median disease duration about 7.9 years. From the resection specimen's proximal margin, biopsies were taken as MI.

This table comes from immunoSEQ multiplex PCR, and its TCRdb copy is limited to in-frame clones, with some not included. The top ten clones hold about a quarter of a sample with several thousand clones, around 68% of them seen once. This clone is categorized as large. Its antigen is undetermined. General observations from the study: Compared with non-smokers, active smokers at surgery showed more clonal expansions. Compared with CD4 T cells, sorted CD8 cells carried more expanded clones.

V lost 5 bases and J lost 6; bases outside the gene matches: 6. In germline, CDR1 is LNHDA, CDR2 SQIVND (reference sequence). The CDR3 is made up of 13 amino acids. Time point here: proximal margin of the surgical specimen (macroscopically non-inflamed). The sequence was obtained from an adult with Crohn's disease. Sequenced sample: ileal tissue. The chain is built from TRBV19 and TRBJ2-7, with 8 positions matching TRBD2. CDR3: CASSQSGSLEQYF. The CDR3 DNA reads as TGTGCCAGTAGTCAGAGCGGGAGCCTCGAGCAGTACTTC.